A selection of T cell receptor beta chains follows, all from one sample in a study of cytomegalovirus exposure and HLA in healthy donors. Method: immunoSEQ multiplex PCR; TCRdb's copy keeps in-frame clones and lacks some. Among under 200,000 clones listed, 9.5% to 15% were seen once. Sequencing was performed on PBMCs. The receptors were sampled from a man aged 50-59 years in good health and CMV-seropositive. CDR3s include the opening cysteine and the closing phenylalanine or tryptophan. Each record gives: D gene, J gene, V gene, CDR3 protein. The D gene is left open where the match is weak.

TRBD1 | TRBJ1-1 | TRBV29-1 | CSVSPQIRTGNTEAFF
NA | TRBJ1-1 | TRBV27 | CASSFGGAPTEAFF
TRBD1 | TRBJ1-2 | TRBV7-8 | CASSLEDRVQGYTF
NA | TRBJ2-2 | TRBV7-3 | CASSARGGVNTGELFF
TRBD1 | TRBJ2-2 | TRBV18 | CASSARSRIQGGANTGELFF
NA | TRBJ1-2 | TRBV6-1 | CASSEVGDYGYTF
NA | TRBJ1-5 | TRBV7-8 | CASSSRDTYQPQHF
NA | TRBJ1-1 | TRBV29-1 | CSVDNRRAFF
TRBD2 | TRBJ2-5 | TRBV10-2 | CASSEPSGGIQETQYF
TRBD1 | TRBJ2-2 | TRBV7-2 | CASSGRPGTAPTGELFF
NA | TRBJ1-6 | TRBV19 | CASSNGYSPLHF
NA | TRBJ1-2 | TRBV6-6 | CASSYADYGYTF
NA | TRBJ2-5 | TRBV7-9 | CAIPGFDVGQGTQYF
NA | TRBJ2-3 | TRBV28 | CASRWSGLKTFNTQYF